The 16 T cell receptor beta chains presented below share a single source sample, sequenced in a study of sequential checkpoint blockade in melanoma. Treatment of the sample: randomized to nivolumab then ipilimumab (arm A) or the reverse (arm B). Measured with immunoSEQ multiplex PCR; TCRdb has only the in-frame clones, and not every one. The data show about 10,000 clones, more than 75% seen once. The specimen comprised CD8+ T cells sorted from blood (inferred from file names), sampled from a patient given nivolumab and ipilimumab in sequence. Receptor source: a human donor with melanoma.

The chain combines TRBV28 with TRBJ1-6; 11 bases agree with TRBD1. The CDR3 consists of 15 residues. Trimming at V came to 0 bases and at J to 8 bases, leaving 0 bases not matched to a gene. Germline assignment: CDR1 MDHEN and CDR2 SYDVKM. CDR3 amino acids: CASSLWDRGHSPLHF. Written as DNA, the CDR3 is TGTGCCAGCAGTTTATGGGACAGGGGGCATTCACCCCTCCACTTT.

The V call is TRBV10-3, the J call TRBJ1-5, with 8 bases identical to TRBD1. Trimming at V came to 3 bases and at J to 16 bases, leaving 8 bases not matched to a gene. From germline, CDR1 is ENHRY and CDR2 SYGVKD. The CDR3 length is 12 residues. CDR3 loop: CAISEGQGAEHF. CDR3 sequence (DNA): TGTGCCATCAGTGAAGGTCAGGGGGCCGAACATTTT.

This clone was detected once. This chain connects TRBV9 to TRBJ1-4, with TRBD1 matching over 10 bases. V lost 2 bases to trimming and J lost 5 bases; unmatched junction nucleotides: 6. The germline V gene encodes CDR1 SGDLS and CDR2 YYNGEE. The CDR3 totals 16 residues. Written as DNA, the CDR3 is TGTGCCAGCAGCGTGGGGACAGGGGACGAGAATGAAAAACTGTTTTTT. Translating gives CASSVGTGDENEKLFF.

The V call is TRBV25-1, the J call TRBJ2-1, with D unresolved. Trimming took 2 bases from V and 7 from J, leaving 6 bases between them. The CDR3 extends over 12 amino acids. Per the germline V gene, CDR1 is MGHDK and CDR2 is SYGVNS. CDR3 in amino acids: CASSEQANEQFF. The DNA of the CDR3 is TGTGCCAGCAGTGAACAGGCTAATGAGCAGTTCTTC.

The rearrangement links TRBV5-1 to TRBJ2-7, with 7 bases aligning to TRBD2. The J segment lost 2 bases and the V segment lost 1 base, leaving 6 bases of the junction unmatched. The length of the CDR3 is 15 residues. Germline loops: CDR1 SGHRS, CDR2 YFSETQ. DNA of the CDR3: TGCGCCAGCAGCTTGAAAGGGACTATTGCCTACGAGCAGTACTTC. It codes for CASSLKGTIAYEQYF. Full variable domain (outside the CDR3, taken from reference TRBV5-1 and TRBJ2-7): KAGVTQTPRYLIKTRGQQVTLSCSPISGHRSVSWYQQTPGQGLQFLFEYFSETQRNKGNFPGRFSGRQFSNSRSEMNVSTLELGDSALYLCASSLKGTIAYEQYFGPGTRLTVT.

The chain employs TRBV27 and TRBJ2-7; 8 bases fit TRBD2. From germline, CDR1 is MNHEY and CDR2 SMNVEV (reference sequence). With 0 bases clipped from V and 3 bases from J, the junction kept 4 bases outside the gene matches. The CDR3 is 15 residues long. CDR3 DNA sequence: TGTGCCAGCAGTTTATCAACTAGCGGATACTACGAGCAGTACTTC. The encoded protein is CASSLSTSGYYEQYF.

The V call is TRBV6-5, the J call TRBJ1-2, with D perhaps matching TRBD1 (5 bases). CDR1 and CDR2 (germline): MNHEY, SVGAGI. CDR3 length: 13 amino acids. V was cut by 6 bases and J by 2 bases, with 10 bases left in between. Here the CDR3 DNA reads TGTGCCAGCAGCAAGACAGAGAACTATGGCTACACCTTC. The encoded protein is CASSKTENYGYTF.

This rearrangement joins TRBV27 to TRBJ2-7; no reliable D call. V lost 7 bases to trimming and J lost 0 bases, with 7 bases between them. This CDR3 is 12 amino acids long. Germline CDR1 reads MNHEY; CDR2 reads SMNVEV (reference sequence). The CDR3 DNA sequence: TGTGCCAGCACGTCTAACTCCTACGAGCAGTACTTC. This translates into CASTSNSYEQYF.

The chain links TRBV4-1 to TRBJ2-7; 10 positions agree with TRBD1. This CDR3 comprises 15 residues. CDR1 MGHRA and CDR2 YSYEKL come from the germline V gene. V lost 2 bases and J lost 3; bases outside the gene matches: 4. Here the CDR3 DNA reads TGCGCCAGCAGCCAACCGGGACAGGGGATCTACGAGCAGTACTTC. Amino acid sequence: CASSQPGQGIYEQYF.

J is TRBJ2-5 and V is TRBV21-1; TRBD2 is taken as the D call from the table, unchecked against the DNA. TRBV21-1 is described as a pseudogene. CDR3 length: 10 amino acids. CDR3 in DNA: TGTGCCAGCTTACAAGAGACCCAGTACTTC. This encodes CASLQETQYF.

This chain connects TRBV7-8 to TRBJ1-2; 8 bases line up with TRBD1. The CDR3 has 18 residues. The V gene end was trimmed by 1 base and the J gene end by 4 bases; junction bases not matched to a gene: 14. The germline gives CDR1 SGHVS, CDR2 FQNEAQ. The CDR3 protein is CASSLDPGQDSSVYGYTF. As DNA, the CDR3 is TGTGCCAGCAGCTTAGATCCGGGACAGGACTCTTCTGTCTATGGCTACACCTTC.

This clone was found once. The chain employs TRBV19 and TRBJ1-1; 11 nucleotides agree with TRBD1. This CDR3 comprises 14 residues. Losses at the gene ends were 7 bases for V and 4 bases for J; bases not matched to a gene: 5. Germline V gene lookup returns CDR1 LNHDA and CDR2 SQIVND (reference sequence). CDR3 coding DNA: TGTGCCAGTAACGCTGGGACAGGGGGCACTGAAGCTTTCTTT. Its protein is CASNAGTGGTEAFF.

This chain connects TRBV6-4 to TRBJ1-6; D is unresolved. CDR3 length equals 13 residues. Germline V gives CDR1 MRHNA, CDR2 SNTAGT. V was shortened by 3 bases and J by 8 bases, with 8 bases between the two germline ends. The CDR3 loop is CASSEASHSPLHF. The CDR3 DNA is TGTGCCAGCAGTGAGGCATCCCATTCACCCCTCCACTTT.

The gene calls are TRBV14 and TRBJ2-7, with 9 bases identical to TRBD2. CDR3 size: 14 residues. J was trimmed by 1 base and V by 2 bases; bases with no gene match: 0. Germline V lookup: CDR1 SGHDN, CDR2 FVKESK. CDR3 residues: CASSQLAGSYEQYF. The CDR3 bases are TGTGCCAGCAGCCAACTAGCGGGGTCCTACGAGCAGTACTTC.

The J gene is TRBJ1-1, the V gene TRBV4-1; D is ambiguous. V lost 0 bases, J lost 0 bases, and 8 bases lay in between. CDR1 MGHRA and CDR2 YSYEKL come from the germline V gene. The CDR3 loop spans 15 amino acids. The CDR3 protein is CASSQDSQVNTEAFF. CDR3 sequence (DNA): TGCGCCAGCAGCCAAGATTCGCAGGTGAACACTGAAGCTTTCTTT.

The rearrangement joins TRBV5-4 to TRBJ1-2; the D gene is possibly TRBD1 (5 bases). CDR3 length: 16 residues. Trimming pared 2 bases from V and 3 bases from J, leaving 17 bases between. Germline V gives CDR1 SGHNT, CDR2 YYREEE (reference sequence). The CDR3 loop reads CASSFFELSGYYGYTF. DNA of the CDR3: TGTGCCAGCAGCTTTTTTGAGTTATCAGGGTACTATGGCTACACCTTC.